The T cell receptor beta chain under discussion was sequenced for a study of breast tumors, draining lymph nodes, adjacent tissues (dated by TCRdb to about 2016). A note on the overall study: TCR beta repertoires were compared across tumor, adjacent nontumor tissue and axillary lymph nodes obtained from breast cancer patients. In human breast cancer, the study set out to evaluate how tumor, surrounding tissue and draining lymph node repertoires relate to one another and whether T cells may move between these sites. On the study overall, not on this receptor specifically: The conclusion that tumor T cells originate in lymph nodes was framed as consistent with a hypothesis rather than directly demonstrated. A scenario in which most tumor T cells derive from the lymph node and then expand within tumor tissue was judged to be consistent with the data. Tumor and nontumor tissue repertoires were significantly more similar in luminal-like than in basal-like breast cancer. Tumor T-cell repertoires showed less diversity than lymph node repertoires and more diversity than nontumor tissue repertoires, and tumor T-cell repertoires showed preferential V and J gene usage.

Reads for this sample came from an Illumina HiSeq 2000. Multiplex PCR amplification was used to generate the TCR beta chain libraries. The amplified TCR beta chain products were analyzed by high-throughput sequencing. Starting from the raw public reads, TCRdb applied fastp trimming at Q25, assembled clones with MiXCR and retained in-frame beta chains. CDR3 protein duplicates are merged, each entry listing the most common genes and DNA. A total of 150,000 to 200,000 distinct CDR3 sequences appear in this sample, approximately 30% of them only once. The top ten hold around 4.5% of the sample. Lymph node samples were obtained from the axillary draining lymph nodes of breast cancer patients. The germline V gene encodes CDR1 SGHDN and CDR2 FVKESK. V is cut by 0 bases and J by 7 bases, and the space between the germline ends is 15 bases. The CDR3, from cysteine to phenylalanine, totals 16 residues. The read is trimmed to its CDR3 DNA, 48 bases read in frame from base 1.

This clonotype was recorded many times. Its antigen remains unidentified. The record has no base qualities; no much larger clone is one base away. The source material was axillary lymph node tissue. This receptor was obtained from a female donor with breast cancer. Some clones in this sample may be carry-over from other donors' samples. Recombination connected TRBV14 to TRBJ2-2; the D match is possibly TRBD1 or TRBD2, with 5 bases aligned in each. The CDR3 sequence is CASSQDRSGRNGELFF. The DNA reads TGTGCCAGCAGCCAAGATAGGTCGGGGCGAAACGGGGAGCTGTTTTTT.